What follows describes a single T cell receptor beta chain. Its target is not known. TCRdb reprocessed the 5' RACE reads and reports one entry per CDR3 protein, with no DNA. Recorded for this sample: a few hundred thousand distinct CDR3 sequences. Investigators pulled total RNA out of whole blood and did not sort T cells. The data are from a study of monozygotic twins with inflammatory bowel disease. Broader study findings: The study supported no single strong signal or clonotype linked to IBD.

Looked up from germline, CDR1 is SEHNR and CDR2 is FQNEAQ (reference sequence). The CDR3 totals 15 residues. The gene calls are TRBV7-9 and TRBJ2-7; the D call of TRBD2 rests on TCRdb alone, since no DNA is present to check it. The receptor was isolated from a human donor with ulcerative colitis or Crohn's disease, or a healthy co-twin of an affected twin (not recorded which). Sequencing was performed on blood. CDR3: CASSSGLAGLYEQYF.